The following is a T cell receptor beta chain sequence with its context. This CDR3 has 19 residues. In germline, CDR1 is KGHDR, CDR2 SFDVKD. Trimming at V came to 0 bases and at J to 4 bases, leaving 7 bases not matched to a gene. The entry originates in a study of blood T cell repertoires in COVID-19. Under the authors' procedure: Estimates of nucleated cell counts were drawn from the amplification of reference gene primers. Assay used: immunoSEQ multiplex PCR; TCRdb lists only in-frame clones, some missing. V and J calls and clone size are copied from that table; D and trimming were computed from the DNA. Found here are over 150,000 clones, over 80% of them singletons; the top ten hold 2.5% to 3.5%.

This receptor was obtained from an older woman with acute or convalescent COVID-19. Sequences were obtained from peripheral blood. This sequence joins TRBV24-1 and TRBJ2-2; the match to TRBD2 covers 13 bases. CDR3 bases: TGTGCCACCAGTGATTTGCCCGGACTAGCGGGGGACCGCACCGGGGAGCTGTTTTTT. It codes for CATSDLPGLAGDRTGELFF.